The rows below give T cell receptor beta chains drawn from one sample of a study of T cell responses to AZD1222 COVID-19 vaccine. Using immunoSEQ multiplex PCR, the repertoire was profiled, and TCRdb retains in-frame clones only, with some absent. The table lists approximately 110,000 clones, roughly 89% of them singletons. The material was peripheral blood, obtained 28 days after the second AZD1222 dose. Receptors originate from an adult who received the AZD1222 COVID-19 vaccine. Each CDR3 is given with its conserved first and last residue. The D gene is left open where the match is weak. Size is omitted from some rows. Given values are once, few, many or a class for expanded clones.

J gene: TRBJ1-1
V gene: TRBV4-1
clone size: NA
D gene: NA
CDR3 DNA: TGCGCCAGCAGCCAAGAAGAGCGTAGCACTGAAGCTTTCTTT
CDR3 protein: CASSQEERSTEAFF

J gene: TRBJ1-2
V gene: TRBV7-8
clone size: NA
D gene: TRBD1
CDR3 DNA: TGTGCCAGCAGCTTAGCTGTATGGGACAGGGGTAGTGGCTACACCTTC
CDR3 protein: CASSLAVWDRGSGYTF

J gene: TRBJ1-3
V gene: TRBV5-5
clone size: once
D gene: NA
CDR3 DNA: TGTGCCAGCGACCCGGGGGGGTCTGGAAACACCATATATTTT
CDR3 protein: CASDPGGSGNTIYF

J gene: TRBJ1-1
V gene: TRBV3-1/TRBV3-2
clone size: NA
D gene: TRBD1
CDR3 DNA: TGTGCCAGCAGCCTTATTCTCGGGACAGGGATGAACACTGAAGCTTTCTTT
CDR3 protein: CASSLILGTGMNTEAFF

J gene: TRBJ2-2
V gene: TRBV9
clone size: NA
D gene: TRBD2
CDR3 DNA: TGTGCCAGCAGCGTTGGGCTAGCGGGAGAGGCCGGGGAGCTGTTTTTT
CDR3 protein: CASSVGLAGEAGELFF

J gene: TRBJ1-5
V gene: TRBV28
clone size: NA
D gene: NA
CDR3 DNA: TGTGCCAGCAGTTTACGGGGGCGAGGGAGCAATCAGCCCCAGCATTTT
CDR3 protein: CASSLRGRGSNQPQHF

J gene: TRBJ2-1
V gene: TRBV28
clone size: NA
D gene: NA
CDR3 DNA: TGTGCCAGCAGTTTCATCAGTGAGCAGTTCTTC
CDR3 protein: CASSFISEQFF

J gene: TRBJ1-2
V gene: TRBV2
clone size: NA
D gene: TRBD1
CDR3 DNA: TGTGCCAGCAGTGACGAAGGGGGCAGGGTTCGAGGCTACACCTTC
CDR3 protein: CASSDEGGRVRGYTF

J gene: TRBJ2-4
V gene: TRBV27
clone size: NA
D gene: TRBD1
CDR3 DNA: TGTGCCAGCAGTGATACAGGGGTCCTAGCCAAAAACATTCAGTACTTC
CDR3 protein: CASSDTGVLAKNIQYF

J gene: TRBJ1-2
V gene: TRBV28
clone size: once
D gene: TRBD1
CDR3 DNA: TGTGCCAGCAACTCCAGGGCGACAGGGAACTATGGCTACACCTTC
CDR3 protein: CASNSRATGNYGYTF

J gene: TRBJ2-3
V gene: TRBV11-2
clone size: NA
D gene: TRBD2
CDR3 DNA: TGTGCCAGCAGAAGACTAGCGGGCTCAGATACGCAGTATTTT
CDR3 protein: CASRRLAGSDTQYF

J gene: TRBJ1-2
V gene: TRBV28
clone size: NA
D gene: TRBD1
CDR3 DNA: TGTGCCAGCAGTCGCGGACAGGAGATATATGGCTACACCTTC
CDR3 protein: CASSRGQEIYGYTF

J gene: TRBJ2-1
V gene: TRBV12-5
clone size: NA
D gene: NA
CDR3 DNA: TGTGCTAGTGCCCCTTCACTTGGTGCGGGAAGTGCCAATGAGCAGTTCTTC
CDR3 protein: CASAPSLGAGSANEQFF

J gene: TRBJ1-5
V gene: TRBV18
clone size: NA
D gene: TRBD1
CDR3 DNA: TGTGCCAGCTCGCCCGGGACAGGGACCAATCAGCCCCAGCATTTT
CDR3 protein: CASSPGTGTNQPQHF

J gene: TRBJ1-3
V gene: TRBV7-9
clone size: once
D gene: TRBD1
CDR3 DNA: TGTGCCAGCAGCGATCCGGGACAGCTGCTTTCCTCTGGAAACACCATATATTTT
CDR3 protein: CASSDPGQLLSSGNTIYF

J gene: TRBJ2-7
V gene: TRBV30
clone size: NA
D gene: TRBD2
CDR3 DNA: TGTGCCTCGGGACTAGCGGGAGGGAAGCAGTACTTC
CDR3 protein: CASGLAGGKQYF

J gene: TRBJ2-7
V gene: TRBV19
clone size: NA
D gene: NA
CDR3 DNA: TGTGCCAGTAGTATAGGCTCCTCTGCCTACGAGCAGTACTTC
CDR3 protein: CASSIGSSAYEQYF

J gene: TRBJ1-6
V gene: TRBV2
clone size: once
D gene: NA
CDR3 DNA: TGTGCCAGCAGTGAAGCGCTAAGGGTAACCGGCTCACCCCTCCACTTT
CDR3 protein: CASSEALRVTGSPLHF

J gene: TRBJ1-5
V gene: TRBV7-8
clone size: NA
D gene: TRBD1
CDR3 DNA: TGTGCCAGCAGCTCACAGACAGGGAGGGTCAATCAGCCCCAGCATTTT
CDR3 protein: CASSSQTGRVNQPQHF

J gene: TRBJ2-7
V gene: TRBV7-8
clone size: few
D gene: NA
CDR3 DNA: TGTGCCAGCAGCCCCCCGCTAGGCGAGCAGTACTTC
CDR3 protein: CASSPPLGEQYF

J gene: TRBJ2-1
V gene: TRBV5-1
clone size: NA
D gene: TRBD2
CDR3 DNA: TGCGCCAGCAGACCTCTGAGCGGGACTCCCCACAATGAGCAGTTCTTC
CDR3 protein: CASRPLSGTPHNEQFF

J gene: TRBJ2-7
V gene: TRBV28
clone size: NA
D gene: NA
CDR3 DNA: TGTGCCAGCACCTCAACGACAGACGCCTACGAGCAGTACTTC
CDR3 protein: CASTSTTDAYEQYF

J gene: TRBJ2-7
V gene: TRBV5-1
clone size: NA
D gene: TRBD2
CDR3 DNA: TGCGCCAGCAGCTTGGCGGACGGGGCGGGAGTATACGAGCAGTACTTC
CDR3 protein: CASSLADGAGVYEQYF

J gene: TRBJ1-6
V gene: TRBV6-5
clone size: once
D gene: TRBD1
CDR3 DNA: TGTGCCAGCAGTTACGGACAGGGACATAATTCACCCCTCCACTTT
CDR3 protein: CASSYGQGHNSPLHF